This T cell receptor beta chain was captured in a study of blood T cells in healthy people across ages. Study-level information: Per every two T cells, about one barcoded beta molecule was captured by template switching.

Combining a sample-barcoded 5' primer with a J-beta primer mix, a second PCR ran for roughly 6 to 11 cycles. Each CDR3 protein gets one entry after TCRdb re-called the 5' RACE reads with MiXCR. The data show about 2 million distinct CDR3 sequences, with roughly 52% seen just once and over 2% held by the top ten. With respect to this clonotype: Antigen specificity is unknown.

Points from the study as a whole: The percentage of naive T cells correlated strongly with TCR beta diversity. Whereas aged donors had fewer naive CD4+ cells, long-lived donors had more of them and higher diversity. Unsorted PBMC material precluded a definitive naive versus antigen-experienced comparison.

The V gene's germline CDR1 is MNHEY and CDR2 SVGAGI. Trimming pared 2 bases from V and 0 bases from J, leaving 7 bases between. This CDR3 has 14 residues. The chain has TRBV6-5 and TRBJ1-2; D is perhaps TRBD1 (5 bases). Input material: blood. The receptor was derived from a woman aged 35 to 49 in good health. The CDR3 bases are TGTGCCAGCAGTTACACACAGGCTAACTATGGCTACACCTTC. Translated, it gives CASSYTQANYGYTF.